These 8 T cell receptor beta chains came from one sample sequenced in a study of molecular identifiers for immune sequencing clone quantification. TCRdb re-called the PCR reads with MiXCR, one entry per CDR3 protein. This table holds some 320,000 distinct CDR3 sequences, 24% found once. Sequences were obtained from naive CD8+ T cells from blood, with Jurkat cell RNA spiked in. As to subset: FACS-sorted CD8+CD4-CCR7+CD45RA+ naive T cells. Receptors were obtained from a human donor in good health. Some libraries in this study had Jurkat cell RNA spiked in.

The chain couples TRBV12-5 to TRBJ2-1, with TRBD1 identical over 7 bases. J gave up 9 bases and V 2 bases, and 7 bases lay outside the gene matches. The CDR3 consists of 14 residues. Germline V gene data show CDR1 as LGHNT and CDR2 as FRNRAP. Here the CDR3 reads CASGLSGQDSEQFF. In DNA, the CDR3 is TGTGCTAGTGGTTTGAGTGGACAGGACTCTGAGCAGTTCTTC. The whole variable domain, remainder taken from reference TRBV12-5 and TRBJ2-1, is DARVTQTPRHKVTEMGQEVTMRCQPILGHNTVFWYRQTMMQGLELLAYFRNRAPLDDSGMPKDRFSAEMPDATLATLKIQPSEPRDSAVYFCASGLSGQDSEQFFGPGTRLTVL.

This clonotype showed up many times. The genes are TRBV5-8 and TRBJ2-3; the D is unclear. The CDR3 spans 15 residues. Trimming removed 2 bases at V and 3 bases at J, with 13 bases between. Germline V gives CDR1 SGHTS, CDR2 YDEGEE. CDR3 protein: CASSFPERRTDTQYF. The CDR3 nucleotides read TGTGCCAGCAGCTTCCCGGAAAGAAGGACAGATACGCAGTATTTT.

J is TRBJ1-1 and V is TRBV27, with D unclear. The CDR3 totals 13 residues. Trimming took 2 bases from V and 7 from J, leaving 11 bases between them. Germline V lookup: CDR1 MNHEY, CDR2 SMNVEV (reference sequence). The DNA of the CDR3 is TGTGCCAGCAGTTTACGGGGTTCCGGTGAAGCTTTCTTT. This encodes CASSLRGSGEAFF.

The rearrangement links TRBV7-9 to TRBJ2-3, with 8 nucleotides matching TRBD2. This CDR3 region has 16 residues. Germline V lookup: CDR1 SEHNR, CDR2 FQNEAQ (reference sequence). With V trimmed by 4 bases and J by 2 bases, 8 bases remained unmatched. The CDR3 region is CASSSGDSGVTDTQYF. The CDR3 region has the DNA TGTGCCAGCAGCTCAGGGGATAGCGGGGTCACAGATACGCAGTATTTT.

The CDR3 loop reads CSANLKRRDTEAFF. The CDR3 nucleotides read TGCAGTGCTAATCTCAAGAGGAGAGACACTGAAGCTTTCTTT. This sequence joins TRBV20-1 and TRBJ1-1; unclear D gene. Deletions cut 4 bases from V and 3 bases from J, with 15 bases between. Germline CDR1 and CDR2: DFQATT and SNEGSKA (reference sequence). There are 14 residues in the CDR3.

This clonotype came up once. The CDR3 protein is CSARDGGEYSYEQYF. The DNA of the CDR3 is TGCAGTGCTAGAGATGGGGGGGAGTACTCCTACGAGCAGTACTTC. This chain links TRBV20-1 with TRBJ2-7; 7 bases match TRBD2. The CDR3 has 15 residues. Germline CDR1 is DFQATT and CDR2 is SNEGSKA (reference sequence). Trimming at V came to 0 bases and at J to 0 bases, leaving 5 bases not matched to a gene.

A note on this clonotype: One end of the junction does not line up with germline, which may come from a read error. The CDR3 sequence is CASSLSLSGNPDHPGTNVLTF. The CDR3 DNA reads as TGTGCCAGCAGCTTATCATTATCCGGGAACCCGGACCACCCTGGGACCAACGTCCTGACTTTC. The rearrangement uses TRBV7-6 and TRBJ2-6; D perhaps matches TRBD2 (5 bases). The CDR3 contains 21 residues. CDR1 is SGHVS, CDR2 FNYEAQ, per germline.

This clonotype was detected ten times or more. The chain has TRBV25-1 and TRBJ2-7, with unresolved D. The ends were cut back, 2 bases at V and 5 bases at J, with 10 bases in the middle. Germline V gene sequence: CDR1 MGHDK, CDR2 SYGVNS. The CDR3 is made up of 13 amino acids. In DNA form, the CDR3 reads TGTGCCAGCAGTGAAATTCGGCTGAACGAGCAGTACTTC. Translation: CASSEIRLNEQYF.